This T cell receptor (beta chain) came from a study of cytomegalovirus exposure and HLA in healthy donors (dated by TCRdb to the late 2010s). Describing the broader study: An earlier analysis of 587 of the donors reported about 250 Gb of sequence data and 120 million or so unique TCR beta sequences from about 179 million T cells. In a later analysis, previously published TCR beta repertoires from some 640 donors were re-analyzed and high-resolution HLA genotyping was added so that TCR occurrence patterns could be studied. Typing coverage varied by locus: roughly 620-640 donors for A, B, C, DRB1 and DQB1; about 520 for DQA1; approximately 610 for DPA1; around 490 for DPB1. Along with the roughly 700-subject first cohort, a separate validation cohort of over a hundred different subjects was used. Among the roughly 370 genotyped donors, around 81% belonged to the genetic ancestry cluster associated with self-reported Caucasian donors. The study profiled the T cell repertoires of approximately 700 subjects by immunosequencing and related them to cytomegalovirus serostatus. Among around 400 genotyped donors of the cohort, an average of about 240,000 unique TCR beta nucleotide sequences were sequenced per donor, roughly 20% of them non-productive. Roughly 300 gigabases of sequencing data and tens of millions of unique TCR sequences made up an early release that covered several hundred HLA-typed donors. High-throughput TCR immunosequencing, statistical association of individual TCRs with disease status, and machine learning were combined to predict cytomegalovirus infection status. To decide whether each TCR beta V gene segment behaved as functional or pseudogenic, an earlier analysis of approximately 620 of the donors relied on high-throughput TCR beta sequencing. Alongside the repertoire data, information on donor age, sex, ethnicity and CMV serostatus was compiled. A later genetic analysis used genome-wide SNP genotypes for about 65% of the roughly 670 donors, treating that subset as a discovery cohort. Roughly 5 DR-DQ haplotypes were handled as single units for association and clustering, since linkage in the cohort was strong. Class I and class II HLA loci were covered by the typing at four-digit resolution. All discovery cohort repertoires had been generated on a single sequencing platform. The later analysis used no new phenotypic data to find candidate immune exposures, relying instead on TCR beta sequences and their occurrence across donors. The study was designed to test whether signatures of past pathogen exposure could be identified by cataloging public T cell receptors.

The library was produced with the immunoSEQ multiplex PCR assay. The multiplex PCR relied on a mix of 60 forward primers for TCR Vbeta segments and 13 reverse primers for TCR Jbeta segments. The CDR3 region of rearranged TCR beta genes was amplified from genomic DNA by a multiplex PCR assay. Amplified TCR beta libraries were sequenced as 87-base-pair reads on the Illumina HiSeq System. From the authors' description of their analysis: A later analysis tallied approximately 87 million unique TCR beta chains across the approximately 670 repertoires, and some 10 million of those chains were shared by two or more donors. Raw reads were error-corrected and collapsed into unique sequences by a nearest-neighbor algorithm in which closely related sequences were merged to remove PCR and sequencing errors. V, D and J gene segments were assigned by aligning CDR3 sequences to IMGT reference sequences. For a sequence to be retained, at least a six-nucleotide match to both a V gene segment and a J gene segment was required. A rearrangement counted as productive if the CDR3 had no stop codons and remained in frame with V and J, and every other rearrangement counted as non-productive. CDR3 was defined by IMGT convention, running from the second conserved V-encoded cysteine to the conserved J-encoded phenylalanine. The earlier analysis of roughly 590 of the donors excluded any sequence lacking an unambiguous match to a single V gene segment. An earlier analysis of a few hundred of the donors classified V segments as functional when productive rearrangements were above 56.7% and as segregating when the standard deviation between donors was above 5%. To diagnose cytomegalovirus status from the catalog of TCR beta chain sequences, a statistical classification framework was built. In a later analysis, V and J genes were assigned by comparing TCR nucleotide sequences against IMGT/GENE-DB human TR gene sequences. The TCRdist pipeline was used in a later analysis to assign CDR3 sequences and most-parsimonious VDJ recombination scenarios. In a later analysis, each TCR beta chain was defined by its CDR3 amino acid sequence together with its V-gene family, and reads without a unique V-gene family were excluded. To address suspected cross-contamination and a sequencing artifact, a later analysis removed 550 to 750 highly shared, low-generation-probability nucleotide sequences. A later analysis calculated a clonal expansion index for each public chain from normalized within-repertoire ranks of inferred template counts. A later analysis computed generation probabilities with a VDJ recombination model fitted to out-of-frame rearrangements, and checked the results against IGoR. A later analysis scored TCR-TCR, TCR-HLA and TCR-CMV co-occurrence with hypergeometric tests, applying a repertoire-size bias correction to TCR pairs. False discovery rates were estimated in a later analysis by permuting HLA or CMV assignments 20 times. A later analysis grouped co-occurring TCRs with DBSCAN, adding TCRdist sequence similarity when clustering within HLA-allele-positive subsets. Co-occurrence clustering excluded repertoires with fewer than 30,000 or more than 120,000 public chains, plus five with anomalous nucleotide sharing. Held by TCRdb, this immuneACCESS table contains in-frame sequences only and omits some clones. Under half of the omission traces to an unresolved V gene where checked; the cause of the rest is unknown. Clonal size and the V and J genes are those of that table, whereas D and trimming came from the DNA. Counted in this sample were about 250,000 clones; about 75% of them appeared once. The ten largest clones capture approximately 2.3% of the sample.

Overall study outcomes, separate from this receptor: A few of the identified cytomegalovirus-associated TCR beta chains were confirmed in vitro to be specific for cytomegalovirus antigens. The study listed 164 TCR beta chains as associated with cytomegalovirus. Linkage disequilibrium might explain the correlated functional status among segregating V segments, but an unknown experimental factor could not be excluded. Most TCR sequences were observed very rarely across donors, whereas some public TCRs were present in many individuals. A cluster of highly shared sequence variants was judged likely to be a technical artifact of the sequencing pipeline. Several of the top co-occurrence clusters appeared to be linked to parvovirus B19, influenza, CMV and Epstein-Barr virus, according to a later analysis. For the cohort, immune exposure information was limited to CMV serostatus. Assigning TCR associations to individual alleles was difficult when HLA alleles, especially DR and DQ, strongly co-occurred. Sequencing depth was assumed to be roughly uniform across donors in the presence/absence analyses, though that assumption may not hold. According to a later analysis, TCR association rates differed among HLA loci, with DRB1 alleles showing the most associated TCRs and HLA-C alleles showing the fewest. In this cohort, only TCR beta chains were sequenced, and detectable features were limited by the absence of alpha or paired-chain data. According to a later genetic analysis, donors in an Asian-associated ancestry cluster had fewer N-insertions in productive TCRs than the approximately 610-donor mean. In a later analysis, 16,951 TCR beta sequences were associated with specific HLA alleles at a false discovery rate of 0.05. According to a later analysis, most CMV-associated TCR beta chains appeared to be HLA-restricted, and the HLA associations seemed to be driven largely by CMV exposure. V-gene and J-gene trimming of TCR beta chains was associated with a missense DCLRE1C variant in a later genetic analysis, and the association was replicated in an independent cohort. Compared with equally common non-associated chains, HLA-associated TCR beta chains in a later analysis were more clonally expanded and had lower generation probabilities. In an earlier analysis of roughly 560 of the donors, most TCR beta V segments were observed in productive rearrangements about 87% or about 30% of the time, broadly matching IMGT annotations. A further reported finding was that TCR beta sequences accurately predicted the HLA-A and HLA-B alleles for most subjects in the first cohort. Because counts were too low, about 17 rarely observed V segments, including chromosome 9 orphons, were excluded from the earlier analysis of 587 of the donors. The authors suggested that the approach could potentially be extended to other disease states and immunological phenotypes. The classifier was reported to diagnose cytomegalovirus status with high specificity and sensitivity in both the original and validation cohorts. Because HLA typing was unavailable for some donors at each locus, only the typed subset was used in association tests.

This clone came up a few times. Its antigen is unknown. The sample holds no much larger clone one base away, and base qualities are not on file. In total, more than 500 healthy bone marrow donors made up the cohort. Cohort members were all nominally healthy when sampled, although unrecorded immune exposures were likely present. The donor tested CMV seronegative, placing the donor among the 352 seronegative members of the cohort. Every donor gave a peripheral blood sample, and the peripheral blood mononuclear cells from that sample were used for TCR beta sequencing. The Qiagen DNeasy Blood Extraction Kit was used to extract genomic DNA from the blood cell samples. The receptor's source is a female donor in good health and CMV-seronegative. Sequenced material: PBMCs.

CDR3 protein: CASSQATGLPGEAFF. At the DNA level, the sequence is TGCGCCAGCAGCCAGGCGACAGGGTTACCTGGTGAAGCTTTCTTT. The chain uses TRBV4-1 and TRBJ1-1; 7 bases in the middle match TRBD1. The germline V gene supplies CDR1 MGHRA and CDR2 YSYEKL. V loses 3 bases at its end and J loses 7 bases; junction bases beyond the gene matches: 11. The CDR3 covers 15 residues, taking in both the cysteine and the phenylalanine. Just the 45-base CDR3 DNA is kept, in frame starting at base 1.